This record looks at one T cell receptor beta chain sequence and its context. Its target antigen remains unknown. No clone much larger than this one lies a single base away; base qualities are absent. The sample's time point, from its label and the paper: about 28 days (+/-7) after the second vaccine dose. AZD1222 recipients with second doses at about 4 weeks or about 12 weeks were pooled, because spike-specific TCR depth and breadth did not differ between schedules. The vaccinee samples were drawn from two UK trials, COV001 and COV002, one of which was a single-blind randomized controlled phase 2/3 trial testing AZD1222 (ChAdOx1 nCoV-19) in healthy adults. Trial participant PBMC samples were collected at day 0 and day 28 after the second dose for TCRbeta chain sequencing. The CDR3 regions of human TCRbeta chains were analyzed by immunosequencing. In the authors' own workflow: TCRs in the repertoires were matched against a reference library of SARS-CoV-2-specific TCRs that had been generated with the MIRA antigen-specificity platform. Breadth was defined as the fraction of unique TCRs that were SARS-CoV-2-associated. Depth was defined as the fraction of total T cells that were SARS-CoV-2-associated. Using the MIRA data, each spike-specific TCR was assigned both to the spike region to which the TCR was reactive and to a CD4 or CD8 class. Log10-transformed breadth and depth values were compared by one-way ANOVA with Sidak's multiple comparisons tests. TCRdb provides this immuneACCESS table in a form limited to in-frame rearrangements. Some clones are lacking; in checked studies, under half of them reflect an unresolved V gene, and why the rest are absent is not known. The V and J calls and clone size were taken over from that table, and D and trimming were inferred from the DNA. The sample includes approximately 80,000 clones, with 80% to 90% observed a single time. The ten largest account for under 11% of the sample.

Including cysteine and phenylalanine, the CDR3 has 15 amino acids. The read is trimmed to its CDR3 DNA, 45 bases read in frame from base 1. Trimmed from V: 7 bases; trimmed from J: 2 bases; junction bases lacking a gene match: 8. As encoded in the germline V gene, CDR1 is SNHLY while CDR2 is FYNNEI. This sample stems from a study of T cell responses to AZD1222 COVID-19 vaccine (dated by TCRdb to 2020 to 2023). With respect to the entire study: TCR sequencing was performed for 230 to 250 trial participants, of whom some 200 were given two doses of AZD1222 and some 25 were given two doses of MenACWY control vaccine. Trial participants were enrolled by age into subgroups of 18-55, 56-69 and 70-plus years, and 148, 28 and 57 TCR-sequenced participants, respectively, were included in these subgroups. The study at large found these results: Only five to seven AZD1222 recipients were SARS-CoV-2 seropositive at baseline, limiting conclusions about previously exposed vaccinees. Most participants were white British and females outnumbered males, and the authors suggested that clonal diversity may have been underestimated. Vaccine-associated CD4 TCRs spanned the whole spike protein, with dominant responses in regions 160-218 and 743-854. Reportedly, almost half of the unique spike-specific TCRs recognized epitopes lying outside the regions that are mutated in the B.1.351 and B.1.1.7 variants. A significant rise in spike-specific TCR breadth and depth was observed after two AZD1222 doses relative to day 0 and relative to MenACWY recipients. In the small 56-69-year group, the increase in depth fell short of significance, most likely because of low power. Because no day 14 peak-response samples were available, repertoires were characterized only after the peak T cell response.

The chain was built from TRBV2 and TRBJ2-5, with 9 central nucleotides matching TRBD1. The sample was peripheral blood, taken 28 days after the second AZD1222 dose. The sequence was collected from an adult who received the AZD1222 COVID-19 vaccine. The nucleotide sequence is given as TGTGCCAGCATCTACGACAGGGGGTGGCAAGAGACCCAGTACTTC. Its translation reads: CASIYDRGWQETQYF.